The text below deals with one T cell receptor beta chain. Its matching antigen is unknown. The sample is drawn from a study of post-analysis software for immune sequencing data. Looking at the study overall: There were relapsing-remitting, secondary progressive and progressive-relapsing multiple sclerosis among the disease courses included. General study points: In patients, about 5 TRBV segments were more frequent than in controls, with TRBV5-6, TRBV5-1 and TRBV20-1 among them. By F measure, samples from a shared preparation batch strongly co-clustered. There was significantly lower normalized Chao1 diversity in multiple sclerosis patients than in controls.

CDR1 and CDR2 (germline): LGHNA, YNFKEQ. This CDR3 has 13 residues. Deletions cut 6 bases from V and 5 bases from J, with 13 bases between. Tagging with unique molecular identifiers was a feature of the TCR beta cDNA libraries. MiXCR, run by TCRdb on the PCR reads, gives a single entry per CDR3 protein. The sample comprises 750,000 to 900,000 distinct CDR3 sequences, approximately 44% of which are singletons, and 4.9% rests with the top ten. The sequence derives from a girl aged 10-17 years with multiple sclerosis. The chain employs TRBV4-2 and TRBJ2-5; D may be TRBD1 or TRBD2 (7 bases each). Sequenced: blood. As DNA, the CDR3 is TGTGCCAGCAGAGGGGGCGGGAGCGAGACCCAGTACTTC. Translated: CASRGGGSETQYF.